These 2 T cell receptor beta chains came from one sample sequenced in a study of blood T cell repertoires in COVID-19. TCRdb's table, derived via immunoSEQ multiplex PCR, lists solely in-frame clones and lacks some. Counted here are some 300,000 clones, approximately 89% occurring once; the ten biggest clones make up about 2%. The sequencing sample was made of peripheral blood. All receptors derive from a woman under 40 with COVID-19, enrolled during active disease.

The rearrangement links TRBV5-1 to TRBJ2-3; 7 nucleotides match TRBD2. Trimming removed 0 bases from V and 3 bases from J; junction bases left unmatched: 16. From germline, CDR1 is SGHRS and CDR2 YFSETQ. This CDR3 is built from 19 residues. The CDR3 spells CASSLAFVTSELRTDTQYF. The CDR3 coding sequence is TGCGCCAGCAGCTTGGCCTTTGTCACTAGCGAACTAAGGACAGATACGCAGTATTTT. The complete variable domain, with remaining parts taken from reference TRBV5-1 and TRBJ2-3, reads KAGVTQTPRYLIKTRGQQVTLSCSPISGHRSVSWYQQTPGQGLQFLFEYFSETQRNKGNFPGRFSGRQFSNSRSEMNVSTLELGDSALYLCASSLAFVTSELRTDTQYFGPGTRLTVL.

This chain uses TRBV19 with TRBJ1-5, with D unclear. Germline assignment: CDR1 LNHDA and CDR2 SQIVND (reference sequence). Deletions cut 3 bases from V and 0 bases from J, with 15 bases between. There are 17 residues in the CDR3. The CDR3 coding sequence is TGTGCCAGTAGTATGTTTCTGGTAGATTATAGCAATCAGCCCCAGCATTTT. Translating it yields CASSMFLVDYSNQPQHF.